This T cell receptor beta chain derives from a study of blood T cell repertoires in COVID-19. For the study at large: Samples representing acute and convalescent COVID-19 were sourced from the United States, Italy and Spain. The cDNA or gDNA used as material had been derived from T cells, B-cell-depleted T cells, or PBMCs.

Profiled with immunoSEQ multiplex PCR; TCRdb holds only in-frame clones, not every one. The sample contains about 150,000 clones, 75% to 90% of which appear only once. With V trimmed by 5 bases and J by 8 bases, 17 bases remained unmatched. Germline lookup yields CDR1 KGHSH and CDR2 LQKENI. The CDR3 consists of 18 residues. The gene calls are TRBV18 and TRBJ1-4, with 10 bases matching TRBD1. This clonotype was sampled from a man older than 75 with acute or convalescent COVID-19. The sample taken for sequencing was peripheral blood. CDR3 in amino acids: CASSANSPGTGEGEKLFF. The CDR3 bases are TGTGCCAGCTCAGCAAATAGCCCCGGGACAGGGGAAGGGGAAAAACTGTTTTTT.